Each of the 28 T cell receptor beta chains below was sequenced from the same sample in a study of control samples from healthy donors and cancer patients. TCRdb keeps only in-frame clones here, not all; method: immunoSEQ multiplex PCR. Of 130,000 or so clones in the sample, under 95% were seen once. Sequencing was performed on blood. Receptors were obtained from a man aged 40-55 years in good health.

V and J are TRBV9 and TRBJ1-2, with TRBD1 as a possible D gene (5 bases). The ends were cut back, 0 bases at V and 4 bases at J, with 13 bases in the middle. This CDR3 is 15 amino acids long. CDR1 SGDLS and CDR2 YYNGEE come from the germline V gene. The CDR3 nucleotides read TGTGCCAGCAGCGTAGGGCTCGGGGGAAGCTATGGCTACACCTTC. Its translation: CASSVGLGGSYGYTF.

This chain joins TRBV10-3 and TRBJ1-5; TRBD1 matches 7 bases. The junction had 5 bases not matched to a gene; V was cut back by 2 bases and J by 1 base. Germline CDR1 and CDR2: ENHRY and SYGVKD. This CDR3 has 16 amino acids. CDR3 loop: CAISEPGQESNQPQHF. CDR3 coding DNA: TGTGCCATCAGTGAGCCAGGACAGGAAAGCAATCAGCCCCAGCATTTT.

The gene calls are TRBV4-3 and TRBJ2-1; D unresolved. This CDR3 has 13 amino acids. The V end lost 0 bases, the J end lost 12 bases, and 12 bases lay between the germline ends. In germline, CDR1 is LGHNA, CDR2 YSLEER. CDR3 region: CASSQDKSQGQFF. The CDR3 DNA follows: TGCGCCAGCAGCCAAGATAAAAGCCAAGGGCAGTTCTTC.

CDR3: CASSLMGLVGDSDTQYF. CDR3 DNA sequence: TGCGCCAGCAGCTTGATGGGGTTGGTGGGAGACTCAGATACGCAGTATTTT. This chain connects TRBV5-1 to TRBJ2-3, with D possibly being TRBD2 (5 bases). V was cut by 1 base and J by 4 bases, with 19 bases left in between. Germline assignment: CDR1 SGHRS and CDR2 YFSETQ. CDR3 length: 17 residues. Variable domain in full (rest from reference TRBV5-1 and TRBJ2-3): KAGVTQTPRYLIKTRGQQVTLSCSPISGHRSVSWYQQTPGQGLQFLFEYFSETQRNKGNFPGRFSGRQFSNSRSEMNVSTLELGDSALYLCASSLMGLVGDSDTQYFGPGTRLTVL.

The rearrangement links TRBV2 to TRBJ2-1; D gene uncertain. CDR3 length: 10 amino acids. V was pared by 2 bases and J by 7 bases, with 0 bases between. CDR1 and CDR2 (germline): SNHLY, FYNNEI. The CDR3, as DNA: TGTGCCAGCAGTGAAAATGAGCAGTTCTTC. Encoded protein: CASSENEQFF.

The CDR3 is CASSHGTTLTGELFF. CDR3 DNA: TGTGCCAGCAGCCATGGGACTACCTTAACCGGGGAGCTGTTTTTT. The chain is built from TRBV28 and TRBJ2-2; 7 bases line up with TRBD2. The CDR3 consists of 15 residues. V trimming: 6 bases; J trimming: 5 bases; junction bases outside the gene matches: 9. The V gene's germline CDR1 is MDHEN and CDR2 SYDVKM.

The V gene is TRBV18, the J gene TRBJ1-3; D ambiguous. This CDR3 comprises 14 residues. Trimming removed 0 bases at V and 4 bases at J, with 7 bases between. CDR1 is KGHSH, CDR2 LQKENI, per germline. The CDR3 here is CASSPPSTGNTIYF. In nucleotides, the CDR3 is TGTGCCAGCTCACCACCGAGTACAGGAAACACCATATATTTT.

This clone was seen a few times. V usage is TRBV9 and J usage is TRBJ1-2; 9 bases are shared with TRBD1. The V gene's germline CDR1 is SGDLS and CDR2 YYNGEE. V gave up 4 bases and J gave up 3 bases; unmatched junction bases: 4. The CDR3 loop spans 14 amino acids. CDR3 DNA sequence: TGTGCCAGCAGCCCGGACAGGGGCCACTATGGCTACACCTTC. Amino acids: CASSPDRGHYGYTF.

In this sample, this clone turned up once. The rearrangement joins TRBV5-4 to TRBJ2-7, with TRBD2 identical over 8 bases. The CDR3 loop spans 13 amino acids. CDR1 and CDR2 from the germline V gene are SGHNT and YYREEE (reference sequence). The junction had 4 bases not matched to a gene; V was cut back by 2 bases and J by 6 bases. CDR3 DNA: TGTGCCAGCAGCTTAGCGGGAGTAGGCGAGCAGTACTTC. It is translated as CASSLAGVGEQYF.

The CDR3 loop reads CASSTAGIRVYEQYF. The CDR3 DNA is TGTGCCAGCAGCACAGCGGGGATTAGGGTCTACGAGCAGTACTTC. The gene calls are TRBV21-1 and TRBJ2-7. TRBV21-1 is a pseudogene locus. The CDR3 totals 15 residues.

The chain couples TRBV28 to TRBJ2-2, with 9 nucleotides matching TRBD1. The trim removed 1 base at V and 5 bases at J, leaving 2 bases unmatched. The length of the CDR3 is 15 residues. CDR1 and CDR2 (germline): MDHEN, SYDVKM. The chain's CDR3 is CASSLLGQGTGELFF. The DNA for the CDR3 is TGTGCCAGCAGTTTATTGGGACAGGGAACCGGGGAGCTGTTTTTT. The entire variable domain, with the rest obtained from reference TRBV28 and TRBJ2-2, is as follows: DVKVTQSSRYLVKRTGEKVFLECVQDMDHENMFWYRQDPGLGLRLIYFSYDVKMKEKGDIPEGYSVSREKKERFSLILESASTNQTSMYLCASSLLGQGTGELFFGEGSRLTVL.

This rearrangement joins TRBV2 to TRBJ1-6; D ambiguous. Germline V gene lookup returns CDR1 SNHLY and CDR2 FYNNEI. The CDR3 has 14 amino acids. V lost 4 bases, J lost 7 bases, and 11 bases lay in between. CDR3 loop: CASSVDRFNSPLHF. The CDR3 DNA follows: TGTGCCAGCAGTGTAGACCGTTTCAATTCACCCCTCCACTTT.

In nucleotides, the CDR3 is TGTGCCAGCAGTTTCTATAGGGGGAATCAGCCCCAGCATTTT. As protein: CASSFYRGNQPQHF. The chain combines TRBV27 with TRBJ1-5; weak D call: TRBD1 (6 bases). Germline loops: CDR1 MNHEY, CDR2 SMNVEV (reference sequence). The CDR3 runs 14 residues. Trimming removed 3 bases from V and 4 bases from J, with 10 bases in between.

The rearrangement links TRBV18 to TRBJ1-2, with TRBD1 identical over 10 bases. CDR3 length: 14 residues. Germline V gene lookup returns CDR1 KGHSH and CDR2 LQKENI. V was pared by 4 bases and J by 7 bases, with 6 bases of the junction left unmatched. The CDR3 DNA is TGTGCCAGCTCACTGGGACAGGGGCCGGGTGGCTACACCTTC. Encoded protein: CASSLGQGPGGYTF.

The chain employs TRBV9 and TRBJ2-6; TRBD2 matches 9 bases. Germline loops: CDR1 SGDLS, CDR2 YYNGEE. The V segment lost 1 base and the J segment 0 bases; nucleotides outside the gene matches: 5. The CDR3 extends over 18 amino acids. The CDR3 is CASSVSASGVSGANVLTF. CDR3 sequence (DNA): TGTGCCAGCAGCGTATCTGCTAGCGGGGTCTCTGGGGCCAACGTCCTGACTTTC.

The genes are TRBV6-5 and TRBJ2-1; D gene ambiguous. Trimming took off 6 bases at V and 2 bases at J, with 5 bases between the two ends. The CDR3 has 12 residues. Germline CDR1 is MNHEY and CDR2 is SVGAGI. The CDR3 DNA reads TGTGCCAGCAGGAGGACCTACAATGAGCAGTTCTTC. Translating gives CASRRTYNEQFF.

This clone was picked up one time. The chain recombines TRBV29-1 with TRBJ1-2; D is ambiguous. V shed 4 bases and J shed 4 bases, with 10 bases lying between them. The CDR3 has 12 amino acids. CDR1 is SQVTM, CDR2 ANQGSEA, per germline. As DNA, the CDR3 is TGCAGCGTTGGTGGGCCTGTCTATGGCTACACCTTC. This gives the protein CSVGGPVYGYTF.

The chain combines TRBV25-1 with TRBJ2-7; D ambiguous. Deletions cut 8 bases from V and 0 bases from J, with 5 bases between. Germline values: CDR1 MGHDK, CDR2 SYGVNS. The CDR3 consists of 11 residues. The CDR3 loop reads CASRFSYEQYF. Here the CDR3 DNA reads TGTGCCAGCCGTTTCTCCTACGAGCAGTACTTC.

V and J are TRBV18 and TRBJ2-3; D is ambiguous. Trimming left V 6 bases short and J 6 bases short, with 10 bases between. Germline V gene lookup returns CDR1 KGHSH and CDR2 LQKENI. The CDR3 is 12 amino acids. CDR3 loop: CASSGVPDTQYF. The CDR3 DNA is TGTGCCAGCTCTGGAGTCCCCGATACGCAGTATTTT. The full variable domain, rest sourced from reference TRBV18 and TRBJ2-3, is NAGVMQNPRHLVRRRGQEARLRCSPMKGHSHVYWYRQLPEEGLKFMVYLQKENIIDESGMPKERFSAEFPKEGPSILRIQQVVRGDSAAYFCASSGVPDTQYFGPGTRLTVL.

In its sample, this clone was seen once. The chain combines TRBV12-3 or TRBV12-4 with TRBJ2-1, with D perhaps being TRBD1 or TRBD2 (5 bases each). Trimming shortened V by 8 bases and J by 4 bases, and 12 bases separated the two germline ends. This CDR3 has 13 residues. The CDR3 DNA follows: TGTGCCAGCTCCCTGGGACCGTACAATGAGCAGTTCTTC. It specifies CASSLGPYNEQFF.

The genes are TRBV30 and TRBJ1-5; no clear D. Germline-derived CDR1 and CDR2 are GTSNPN and SVGIG (reference sequence). The CDR3 has 13 residues. V gave up 3 bases and J gave up 0 bases, with 6 bases separating them. CDR3 bases: TGTGCCTGGAGCGAGGATAGCAATCAGCCCCAGCATTTT. Encoded protein: CAWSEDSNQPQHF.

This chain connects TRBV6-6 to TRBJ1-5, with 8 bases identical to TRBD1. This CDR3 has 15 amino acids. After removal of 4 bases from V and 6 bases from J, the junction contained 8 bases not matched to a gene. Germline CDR1 and CDR2: MNHNY and SVGAGI (reference sequence). CDR3 sequence: CASSSPGQGFQPQHF. In DNA form, the CDR3 reads TGTGCCAGCAGTTCCCCAGGACAGGGATTTCAGCCCCAGCATTTT.

This clone has just one count. The chain combines TRBV20-1 with TRBJ1-5; the match to TRBD1 covers 7 bases. The length of the CDR3 is 14 residues. Unmatched junction bases numbered 7, after V lost 3 bases and J lost 5 bases. Germline CDR1 DFQATT, CDR2 SNEGSKA (reference sequence). The CDR3 coding sequence is TGCAGTGCTAGTAGGGGAGGGGGCGATCAGCCCCAGCATTTT. This sequence encodes CSASRGGGDQPQHF.

V is TRBV18 and J is TRBJ2-2, with 8 bases matching TRBD1. Germline CDR1 is KGHSH and CDR2 is LQKENI. CDR3 length: 14 amino acids. V dropped 4 bases and J dropped 5; count of bases not matched to a gene: 3. This CDR3 is CASSLDRGTGELFF. CDR3 coding DNA: TGTGCCAGCTCACTAGACAGGGGAACCGGGGAGCTGTTTTTT.

The chain carries TRBV27 and TRBJ2-7; possibly TRBD2 for D (6 bases). V lost 2 bases to trimming and J lost 4 bases, with 9 bases between them. The CDR3 has 13 residues. Germline V gene data show CDR1 as MNHEY and CDR2 as SMNVEV (reference sequence). As DNA, the CDR3 is TGTGCCAGCAGTTTACGGAGGGATTACGAGCAGTACTTC. Amino acid sequence: CASSLRRDYEQYF.

The rearrangement links TRBV5-1 to TRBJ1-1; tentatively, D is TRBD1 (5 bases). Germline CDR1 reads SGHRS; CDR2 reads YFSETQ. V was shortened by 2 bases and J by 4 bases, with 9 bases between the two germline ends. CDR3 length: 13 residues. In nucleotides, the CDR3 is TGCGCCAGCAGCTTTGGCGGGGGCACTGAAGCTTTCTTT. Encoded protein: CASSFGGGTEAFF.

V and J are TRBV7-8 and TRBJ2-2; TRBD1 might be the D (6 bases). The CDR3 contains 17 residues. The germline V and J ends were trimmed by 4 bases and 4 bases, with 19 bases remaining between them. CDR1 and CDR2 from the germline V gene are SGHVS and FQNEAQ. CDR3 coding DNA: TGTGCCAGCAGCTCCCCGGGACACCAAAGGGGCACCGGGGAGCTGTTTTTT. Protein: CASSSPGHQRGTGELFF.

This chain connects TRBV9 to TRBJ2-1; D is undetermined. Germline CDR1 SGDLS, CDR2 YYNGEE. Deletions cut 3 bases from V and 0 bases from J, with 13 bases between. CDR3 length: 16 amino acids. The CDR3 DNA is TGTGCCAGCAGCGCAGGCGGCACCTTCTCCTACAATGAGCAGTTCTTC. Translated, it gives CASSAGGTFSYNEQFF.